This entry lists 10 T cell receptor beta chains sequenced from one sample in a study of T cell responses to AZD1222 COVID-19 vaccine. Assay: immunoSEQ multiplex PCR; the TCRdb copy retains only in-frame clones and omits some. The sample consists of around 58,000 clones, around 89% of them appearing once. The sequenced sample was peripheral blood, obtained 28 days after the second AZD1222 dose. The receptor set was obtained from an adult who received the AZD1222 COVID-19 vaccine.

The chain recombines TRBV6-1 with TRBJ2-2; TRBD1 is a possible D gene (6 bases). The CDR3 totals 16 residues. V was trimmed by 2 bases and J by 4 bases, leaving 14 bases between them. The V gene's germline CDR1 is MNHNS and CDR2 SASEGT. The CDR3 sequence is CASSEWAGAVTGELFF. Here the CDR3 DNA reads TGTGCCAGCAGTGAATGGGCAGGGGCGGTCACCGGGGAGCTGTTTTTT.

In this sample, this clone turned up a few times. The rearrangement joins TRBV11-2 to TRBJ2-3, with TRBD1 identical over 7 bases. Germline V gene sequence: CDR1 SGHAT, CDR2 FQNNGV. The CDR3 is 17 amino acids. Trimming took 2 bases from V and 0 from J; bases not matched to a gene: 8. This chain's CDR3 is CASSLPRDSSSTDTQYF. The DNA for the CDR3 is TGTGCCAGCAGCTTACCAAGGGACAGCTCTAGCACAGATACGCAGTATTTT.

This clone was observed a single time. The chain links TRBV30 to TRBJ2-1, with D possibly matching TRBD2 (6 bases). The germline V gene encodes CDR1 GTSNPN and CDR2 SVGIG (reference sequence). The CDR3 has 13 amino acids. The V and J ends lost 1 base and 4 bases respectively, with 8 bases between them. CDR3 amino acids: CAWSAGAYNEQFF. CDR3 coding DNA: TGTGCCTGGAGTGCGGGAGCATACAATGAGCAGTTCTTC.

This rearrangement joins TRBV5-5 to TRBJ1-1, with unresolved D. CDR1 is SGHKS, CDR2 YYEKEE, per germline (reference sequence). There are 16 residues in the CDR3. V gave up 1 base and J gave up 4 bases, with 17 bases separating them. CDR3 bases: TGTGCCAGCAGCTTGCACTTGATAGAGGGCTCCACTGAAGCTTTCTTT. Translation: CASSLHLIEGSTEAFF.

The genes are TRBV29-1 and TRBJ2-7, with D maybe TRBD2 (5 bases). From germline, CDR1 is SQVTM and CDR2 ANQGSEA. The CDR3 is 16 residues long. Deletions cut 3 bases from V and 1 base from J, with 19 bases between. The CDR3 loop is CSVEFSVTGVSYEQYF. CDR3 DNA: TGCAGCGTTGAGTTTTCCGTTACCGGGGTATCCTACGAGCAGTACTTC.

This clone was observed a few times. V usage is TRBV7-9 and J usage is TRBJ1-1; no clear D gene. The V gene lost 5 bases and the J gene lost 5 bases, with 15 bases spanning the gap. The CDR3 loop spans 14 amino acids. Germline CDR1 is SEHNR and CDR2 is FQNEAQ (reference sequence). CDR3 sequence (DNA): TGTGCCAGCAGCCCCGTTGGCAGCGGGACTGAAGCTTTCTTT. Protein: CASSPVGSGTEAFF.

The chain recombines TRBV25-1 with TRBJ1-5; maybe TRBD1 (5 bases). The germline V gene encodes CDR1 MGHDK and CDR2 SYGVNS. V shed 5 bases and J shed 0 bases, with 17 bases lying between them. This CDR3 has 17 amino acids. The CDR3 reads CASSPSRDDYSNQPQHF. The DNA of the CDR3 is TGTGCCAGCAGTCCTTCTCGGGACGATTATAGCAATCAGCCCCAGCATTTT.

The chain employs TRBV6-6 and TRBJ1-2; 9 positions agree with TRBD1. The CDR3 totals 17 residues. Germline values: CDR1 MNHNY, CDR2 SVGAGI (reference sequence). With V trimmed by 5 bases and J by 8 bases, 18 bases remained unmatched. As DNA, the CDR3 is TGTGCCAGCAGTCAAATTTTAGCCGCGGACAGGGGTGAGGGCTACACCTTC. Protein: CASSQILAADRGEGYTF.

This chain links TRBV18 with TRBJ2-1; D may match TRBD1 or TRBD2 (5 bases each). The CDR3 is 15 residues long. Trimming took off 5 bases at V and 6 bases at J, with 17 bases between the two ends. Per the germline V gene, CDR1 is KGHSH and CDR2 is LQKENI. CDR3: CASSRWDRNINEQFF. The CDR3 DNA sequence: TGTGCCAGCTCAAGATGGGACCGAAATATCAATGAGCAGTTCTTC.

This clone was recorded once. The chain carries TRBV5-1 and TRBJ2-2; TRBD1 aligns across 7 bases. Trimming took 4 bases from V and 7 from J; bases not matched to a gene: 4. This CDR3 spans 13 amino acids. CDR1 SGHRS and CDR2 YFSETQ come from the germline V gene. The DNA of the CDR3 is TGCGCCAGCAGCACAGGGGCGGACGGGGAGCTGTTTTTT. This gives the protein CASSTGADGELFF.